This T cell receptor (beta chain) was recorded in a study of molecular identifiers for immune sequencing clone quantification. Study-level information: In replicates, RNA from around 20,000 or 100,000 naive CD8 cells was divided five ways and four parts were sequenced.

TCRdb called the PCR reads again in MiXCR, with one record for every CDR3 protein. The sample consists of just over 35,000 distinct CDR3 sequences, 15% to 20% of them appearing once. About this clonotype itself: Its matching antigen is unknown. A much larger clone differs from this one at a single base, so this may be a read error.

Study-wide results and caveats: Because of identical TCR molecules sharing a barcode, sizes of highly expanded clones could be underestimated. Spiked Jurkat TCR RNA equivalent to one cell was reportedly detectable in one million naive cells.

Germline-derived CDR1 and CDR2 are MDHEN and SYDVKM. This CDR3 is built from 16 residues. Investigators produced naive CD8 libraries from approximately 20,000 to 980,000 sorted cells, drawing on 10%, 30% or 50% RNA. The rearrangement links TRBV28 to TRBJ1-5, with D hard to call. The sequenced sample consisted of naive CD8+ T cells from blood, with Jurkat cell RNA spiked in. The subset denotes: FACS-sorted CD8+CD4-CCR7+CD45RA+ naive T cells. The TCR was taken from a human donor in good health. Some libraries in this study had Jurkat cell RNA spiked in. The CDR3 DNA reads TGTGCCAGCAGTTCCACCCAACAGTCCTGGGATCAGCTCCAGCATTTT. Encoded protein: CASSSTQQSWDQLQHF.